The 3 T cell receptor beta chains reported below all come from one sample, sequenced in a study of blood T cell repertoires in COVID-19. Generated by immunoSEQ multiplex PCR, the TCRdb table keeps only in-frame clones and is missing some. The table includes approximately 230,000 clones, around 80% detected once. Input material: peripheral blood. Receptor source: a man aged 25 to 40 with active or convalescent COVID-19.

The genes are TRBV28 and TRBJ1-1; D is ambiguous. CDR3 length: 13 residues. Germline loops: CDR1 MDHEN, CDR2 SYDVKM. The V gene lost 5 bases and the J gene lost 0 bases, with 7 bases spanning the gap. CDR3 coding DNA: TGTGCCAGCAGTGCCGCTATGAACACTGAAGCTTTCTTT. Translation: CASSAAMNTEAFF.

The chain uses TRBV24-1 and TRBJ2-1; 9 bases are shared with TRBD2. The CDR3 spans 16 residues. After removal of 3 bases from V and 8 bases from J, the junction contained 10 bases not matched to a gene. Germline V gives CDR1 KGHDR, CDR2 SFDVKD. The CDR3 reads CATSDPGGGAIYEQFF. The CDR3 nucleotides are TGTGCCACCAGTGATCCTGGCGGGGGGGCGATCTATGAGCAGTTCTTC.

DNA for the CDR3: TGTGCCAGCAGCCAGAGTCGACAGGGGTTTGAGCAGTTCTTC. Residues: CASSQSRQGFEQFF. The V and J genes are TRBV4-2 and TRBJ2-1, with TRBD1 matching over 8 bases. Germline CDR1 and CDR2: LGHNA and YNFKEQ. This CDR3 contains 14 residues. The J segment lost 9 bases and the V segment lost 3 bases, leaving 7 bases of the junction unmatched.